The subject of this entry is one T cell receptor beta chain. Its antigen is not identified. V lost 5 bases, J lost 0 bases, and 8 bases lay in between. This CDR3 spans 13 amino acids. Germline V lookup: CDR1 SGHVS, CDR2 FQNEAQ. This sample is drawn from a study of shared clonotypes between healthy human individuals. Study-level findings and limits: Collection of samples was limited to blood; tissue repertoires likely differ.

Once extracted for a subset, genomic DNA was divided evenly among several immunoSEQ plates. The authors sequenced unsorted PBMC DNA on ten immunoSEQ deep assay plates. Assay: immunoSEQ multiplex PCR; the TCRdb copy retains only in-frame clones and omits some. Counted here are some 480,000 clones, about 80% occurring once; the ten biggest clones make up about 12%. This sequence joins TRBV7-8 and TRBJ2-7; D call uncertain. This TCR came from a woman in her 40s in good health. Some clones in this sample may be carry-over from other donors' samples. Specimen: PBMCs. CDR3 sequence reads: CASSLGLSYEQYF. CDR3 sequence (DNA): TGTGCCAGCAGCCTCGGGCTCTCCTACGAGCAGTACTTC. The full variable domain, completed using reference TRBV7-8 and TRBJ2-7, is GAGVSQSPRYKVAKRGQDVALRCDPISGHVSLFWYQQALGQGPEFLTYFQNEAQLDKSGLPSDRFFAERPEGSVSTLKIQRTQQEDSAVYLCASSLGLSYEQYFGPGTRLTVT.